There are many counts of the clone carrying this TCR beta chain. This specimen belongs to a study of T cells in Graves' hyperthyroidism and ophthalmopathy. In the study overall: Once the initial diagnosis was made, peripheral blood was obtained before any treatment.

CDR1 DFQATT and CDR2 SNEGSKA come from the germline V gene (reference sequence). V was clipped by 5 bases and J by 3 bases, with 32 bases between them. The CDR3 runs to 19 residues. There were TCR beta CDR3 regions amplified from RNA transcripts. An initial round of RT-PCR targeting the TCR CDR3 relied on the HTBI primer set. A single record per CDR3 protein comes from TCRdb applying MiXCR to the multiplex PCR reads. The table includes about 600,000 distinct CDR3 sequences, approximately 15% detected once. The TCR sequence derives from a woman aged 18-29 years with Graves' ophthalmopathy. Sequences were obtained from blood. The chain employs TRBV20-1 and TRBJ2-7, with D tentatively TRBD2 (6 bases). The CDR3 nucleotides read TGCAGTGCTGTCCGAGCTGGGGGAGGATTTCCTCTGAGGGGCTACGAGCAGTACTTC. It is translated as CSAVRAGGGFPLRGYEQYF.